Included here is one TCR beta chain sequence, with context. This table comes from immunoSEQ multiplex PCR, and its TCRdb copy is limited to in-frame clones, with some not included. The repertoire consists of 650,000 to 950,000 clones, with approximately 85% occurring once and the leading ten covering about 0.0098%. The entry originates in a study of shared T cell receptors in the human thymus. The CDR3 is made up of 14 amino acids. Trimming removed 3 bases from V and 4 bases from J; junction bases left unmatched: 5. Germline V gene data show CDR1 as PRHDT and CDR2 as FYEKMQ (reference sequence). Separately, the same data were catalogued under a study of human thymus T cells. That source adds: Resected material from corrective heart surgery provided the thymus tissue analysed.

The chain joins TRBV13 to TRBJ2-7; TRBD2 matches at 8 bases. Sequencing used thymocytes. The clonotype originates from a girl under three years old with a congenital heart defect. The CDR3 loop reads CASSLGTSEYEQYF. CDR3 nucleotide sequence: TGTGCCAGCAGCTTGGGGACTAGTGAGTACGAGCAGTACTTC.